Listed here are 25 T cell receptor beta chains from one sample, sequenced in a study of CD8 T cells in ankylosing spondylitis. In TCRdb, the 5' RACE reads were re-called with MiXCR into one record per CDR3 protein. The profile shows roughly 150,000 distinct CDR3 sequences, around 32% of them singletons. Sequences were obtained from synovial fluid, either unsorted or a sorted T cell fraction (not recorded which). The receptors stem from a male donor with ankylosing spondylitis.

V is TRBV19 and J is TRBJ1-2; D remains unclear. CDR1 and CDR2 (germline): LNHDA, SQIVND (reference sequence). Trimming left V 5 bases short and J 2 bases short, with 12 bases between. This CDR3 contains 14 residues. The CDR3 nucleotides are TGTGCCAGTAGTCTCGTAGCGGACAACTATGGCTACACCTTC. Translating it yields CASSLVADNYGYTF. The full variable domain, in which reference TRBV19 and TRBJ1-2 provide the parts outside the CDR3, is DGGITQSPKYLFRKEGQNVTLSCEQNLNHDAMYWYRQDPGQGLRLIYYSQIVNDFQKGDIAEGYSVSREKKESFPLTVTSAQKNPTAFYLCASSLVADNYGYTFGSGTRLTVV.

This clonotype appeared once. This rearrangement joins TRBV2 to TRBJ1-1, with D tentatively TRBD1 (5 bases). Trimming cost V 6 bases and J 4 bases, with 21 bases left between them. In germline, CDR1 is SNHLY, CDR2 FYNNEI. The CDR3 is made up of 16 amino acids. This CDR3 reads CASRLWGAGLSTEAFF. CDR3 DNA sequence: TGTGCCAGCAGATTGTGGGGAGCAGGGTTGAGCACTGAAGCTTTCTTT. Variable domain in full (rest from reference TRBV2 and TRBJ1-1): EPEVTQTPSHQVTQMGQEVILRCVPISNHLYFYWYRQILGQKVEFLVSFYNNEISEKSEIFDDQFSVERPDGSNFTLKIRSTKLEDSAMYFCASRLWGAGLSTEAFFGQGTRLTVV.

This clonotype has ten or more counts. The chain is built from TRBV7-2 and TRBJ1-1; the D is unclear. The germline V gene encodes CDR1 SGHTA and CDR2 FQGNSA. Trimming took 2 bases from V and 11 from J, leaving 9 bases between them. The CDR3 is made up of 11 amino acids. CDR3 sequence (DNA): TGTGCCAGCAGCTTAACCTACGGGGCTTTCTTT. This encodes CASSLTYGAFF.

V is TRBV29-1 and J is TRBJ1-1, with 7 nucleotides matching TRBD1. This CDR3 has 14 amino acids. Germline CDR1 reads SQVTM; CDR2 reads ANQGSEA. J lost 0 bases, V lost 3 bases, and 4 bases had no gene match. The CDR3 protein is CSVERDSLNTEAFF. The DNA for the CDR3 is TGCAGCGTTGAGCGGGACAGCCTGAACACTGAAGCTTTCTTT. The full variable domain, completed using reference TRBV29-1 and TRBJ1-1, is SAVISQKPSRDICQRGTSLTIQCQVDSQVTMMFWYRQQPGQSLTLIATANQGSEATYESGFVIDKFPISRPNLTFSTLTVSNMSPEDSSIYLCSVERDSLNTEAFFGQGTRLTVV.

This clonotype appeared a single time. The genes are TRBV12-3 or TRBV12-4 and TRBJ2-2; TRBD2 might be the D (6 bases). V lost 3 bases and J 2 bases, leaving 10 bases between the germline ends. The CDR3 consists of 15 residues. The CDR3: CASSFVGGNTGELFF. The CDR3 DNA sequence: TGTGCCAGCAGTTTCGTGGGAGGTAACACCGGGGAGCTGTTTTTT.

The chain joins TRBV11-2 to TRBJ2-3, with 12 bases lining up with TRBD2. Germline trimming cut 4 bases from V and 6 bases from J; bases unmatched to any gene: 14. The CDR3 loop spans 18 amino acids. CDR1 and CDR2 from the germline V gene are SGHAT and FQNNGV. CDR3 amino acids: CASSSPHASGGAEDTQYF. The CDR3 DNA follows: TGTGCCAGCAGCTCTCCCCACGCTAGCGGGGGGGCCGAGGATACGCAGTATTTT.

CDR3 sequence (DNA): TGCGCCAGCAGCCAAGGTGCGACAGGGGGAAACTATGGCTACACCTTC. This sequence encodes CASSQGATGGNYGYTF. This rearrangement joins TRBV4-1 to TRBJ1-2; TRBD1 matches 9 bases. Germline V gene sequence: CDR1 MGHRA, CDR2 YSYEKL. The junction had 5 bases not matched to a gene; V was cut back by 1 base and J by 2 bases. This CDR3 is built from 16 residues.

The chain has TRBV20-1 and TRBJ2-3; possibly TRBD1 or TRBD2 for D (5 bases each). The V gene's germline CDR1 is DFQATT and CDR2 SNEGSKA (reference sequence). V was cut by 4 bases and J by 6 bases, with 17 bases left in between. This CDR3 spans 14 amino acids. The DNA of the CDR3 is TGCAGTGCTACCCCGGGACGGCAAGAGGATACGCAGTATTTT. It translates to CSATPGRQEDTQYF.

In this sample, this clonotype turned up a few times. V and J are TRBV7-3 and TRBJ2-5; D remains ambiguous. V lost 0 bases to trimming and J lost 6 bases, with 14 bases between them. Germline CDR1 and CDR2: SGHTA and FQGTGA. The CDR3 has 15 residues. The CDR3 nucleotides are TGTGCCAGCAGCTTAACTTCCGCTTCCGGACAGACCCAGTACTTC. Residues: CASSLTSASGQTQYF. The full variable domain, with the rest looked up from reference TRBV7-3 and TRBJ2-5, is GAGVSQTPSNKVTEKGKYVELRCDPISGHTALYWYRQSLGQGPEFLIYFQGTGAADDSGLPNDRFFAVRPEGSVSTLKIQRTERGDSAVYLCASSLTSASGQTQYFGPGTRLLVL.

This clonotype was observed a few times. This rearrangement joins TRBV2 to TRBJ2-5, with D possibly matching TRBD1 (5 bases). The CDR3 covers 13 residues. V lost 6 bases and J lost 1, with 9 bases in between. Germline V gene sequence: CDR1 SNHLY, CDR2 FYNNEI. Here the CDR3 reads CASSADTQETQYF. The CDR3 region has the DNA TGTGCCAGCAGCGCGGACACCCAAGAGACCCAGTACTTC.

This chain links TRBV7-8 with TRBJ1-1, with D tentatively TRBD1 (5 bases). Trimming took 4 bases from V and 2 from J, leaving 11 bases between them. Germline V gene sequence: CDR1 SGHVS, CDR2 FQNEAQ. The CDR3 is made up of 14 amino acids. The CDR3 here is CASSSTTANTEAFF. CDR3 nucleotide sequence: TGTGCCAGCAGCTCTACGACAGCCAACACTGAAGCTTTCTTT. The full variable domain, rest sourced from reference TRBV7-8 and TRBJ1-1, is GAGVSQSPRYKVAKRGQDVALRCDPISGHVSLFWYQQALGQGPEFLTYFQNEAQLDKSGLPSDRFFAERPEGSVSTLKIQRTQQEDSAVYLCASSSTTANTEAFFGQGTRLTVV.

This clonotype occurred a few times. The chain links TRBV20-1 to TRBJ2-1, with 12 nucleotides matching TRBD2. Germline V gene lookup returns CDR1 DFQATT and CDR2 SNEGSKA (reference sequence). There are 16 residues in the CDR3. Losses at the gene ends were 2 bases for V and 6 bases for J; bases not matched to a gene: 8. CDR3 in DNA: TGCAGTGCTAGACTAGCGGGGGGGGTCTTAGGCAATGAGCAGTTCTTC. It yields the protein CSARLAGGVLGNEQFF.

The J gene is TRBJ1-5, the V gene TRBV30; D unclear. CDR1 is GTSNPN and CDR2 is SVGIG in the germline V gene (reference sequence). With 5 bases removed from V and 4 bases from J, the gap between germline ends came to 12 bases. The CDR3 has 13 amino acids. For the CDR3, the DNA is TGTGCCTGGGCCAGTGGGGTTAATCAGCCCCAGCATTTT. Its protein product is CAWASGVNQPQHF.

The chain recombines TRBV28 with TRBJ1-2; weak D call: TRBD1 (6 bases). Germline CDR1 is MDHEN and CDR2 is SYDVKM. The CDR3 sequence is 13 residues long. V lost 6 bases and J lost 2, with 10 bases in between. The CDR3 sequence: CASRITGNYGYTF. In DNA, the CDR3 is TGTGCCAGCAGGATCACAGGGAACTATGGCTACACCTTC.

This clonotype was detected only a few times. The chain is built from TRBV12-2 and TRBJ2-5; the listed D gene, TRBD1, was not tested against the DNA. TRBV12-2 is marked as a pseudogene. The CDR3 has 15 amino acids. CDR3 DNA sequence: TGTGCAAGTCGCTTAGCCGGGACAGGGGAAGAGACCCAGTACTTC. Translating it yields CASRLAGTGEETQYF.

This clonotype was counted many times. The CDR3 nucleotides are TGTGCCAGCAGTCCTCCGGGACTAGCGGGAGTGGGGCAGTTCTTC. As protein: CASSPPGLAGVGQFF. The V call is TRBV12-3 or TRBV12-4, the J call TRBJ2-1, with TRBD2 identical over 14 bases. Trimming at V came to 5 bases and at J to 12 bases, leaving 9 bases not matched to a gene. The CDR3 loop spans 15 amino acids.

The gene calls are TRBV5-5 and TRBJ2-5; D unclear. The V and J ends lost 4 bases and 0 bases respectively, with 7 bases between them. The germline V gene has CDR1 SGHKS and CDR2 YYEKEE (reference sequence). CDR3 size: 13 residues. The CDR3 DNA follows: TGTGCCAGCAGCGGTGGACACCAAGAGACCCAGTACTTC. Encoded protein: CASSGGHQETQYF.

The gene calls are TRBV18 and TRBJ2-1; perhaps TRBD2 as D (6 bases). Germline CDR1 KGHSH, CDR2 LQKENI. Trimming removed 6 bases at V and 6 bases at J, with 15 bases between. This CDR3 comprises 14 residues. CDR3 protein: CASSPGEWGNEQFF. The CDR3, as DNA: TGTGCCAGCTCCCCGGGGGAGTGGGGCAATGAGCAGTTCTTC. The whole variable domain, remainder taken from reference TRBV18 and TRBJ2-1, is NAGVMQNPRHLVRRRGQEARLRCSPMKGHSHVYWYRQLPEEGLKFMVYLQKENIIDESGMPKERFSAEFPKEGPSILRIQQVVRGDSAAYFCASSPGEWGNEQFFGPGTRLTVL.

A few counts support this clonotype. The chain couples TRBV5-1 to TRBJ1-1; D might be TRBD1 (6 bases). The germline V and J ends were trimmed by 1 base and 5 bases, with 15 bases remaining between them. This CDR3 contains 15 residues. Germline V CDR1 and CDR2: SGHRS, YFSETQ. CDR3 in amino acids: CASSLSTPGVTEAFF. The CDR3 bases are TGCGCCAGCAGCTTGTCAACCCCAGGGGTTACTGAAGCTTTCTTT.

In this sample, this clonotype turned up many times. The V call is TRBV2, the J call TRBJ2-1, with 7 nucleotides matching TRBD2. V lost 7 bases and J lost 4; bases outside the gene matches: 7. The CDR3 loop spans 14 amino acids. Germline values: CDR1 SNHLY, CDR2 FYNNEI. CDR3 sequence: CASKAGDGYNEQFF. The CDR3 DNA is TGTGCCAGCAAGGCGGGAGATGGGTACAATGAGCAGTTCTTC.

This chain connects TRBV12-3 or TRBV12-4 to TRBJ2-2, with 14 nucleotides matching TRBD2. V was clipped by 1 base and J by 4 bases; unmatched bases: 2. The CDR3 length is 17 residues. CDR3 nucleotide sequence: TGTGCCAGCAGTTTAGACGGGACTAGCGGGAGCACCGGGGAGCTGTTTTTT. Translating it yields CASSLDGTSGSTGELFF.

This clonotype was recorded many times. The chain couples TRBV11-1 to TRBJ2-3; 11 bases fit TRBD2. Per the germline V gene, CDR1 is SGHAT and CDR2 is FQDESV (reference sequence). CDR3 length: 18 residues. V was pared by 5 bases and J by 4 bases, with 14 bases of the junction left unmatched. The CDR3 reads CASSMKGGSGGAADTQYF. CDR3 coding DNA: TGTGCCAGCAGCATGAAGGGCGGTAGCGGGGGGGCCGCAGATACGCAGTATTTT.

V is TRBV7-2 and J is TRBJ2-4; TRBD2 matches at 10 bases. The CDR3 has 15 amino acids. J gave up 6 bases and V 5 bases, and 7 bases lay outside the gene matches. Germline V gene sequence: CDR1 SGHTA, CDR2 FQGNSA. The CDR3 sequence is CASSQTSGQGNIQYF. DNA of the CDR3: TGTGCCAGCAGCCAGACTAGCGGGCAAGGAAACATTCAGTACTTC.

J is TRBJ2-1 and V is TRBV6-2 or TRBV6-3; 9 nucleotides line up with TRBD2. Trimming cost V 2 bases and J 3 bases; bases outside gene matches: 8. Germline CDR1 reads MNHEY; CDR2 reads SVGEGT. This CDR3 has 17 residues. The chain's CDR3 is CASSYLDSGSIYNEQFF. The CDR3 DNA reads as TGTGCCAGCAGTTACCTCGATAGCGGGAGTATCTACAATGAGCAGTTCTTC.

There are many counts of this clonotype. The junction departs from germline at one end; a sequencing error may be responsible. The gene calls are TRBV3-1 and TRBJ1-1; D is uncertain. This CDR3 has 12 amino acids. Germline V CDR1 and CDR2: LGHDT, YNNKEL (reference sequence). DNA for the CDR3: TGTGCCAGCAGCCAGGGGAACTCTGAAGCTTTCTTT. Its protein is CASSQGNSEAFF.